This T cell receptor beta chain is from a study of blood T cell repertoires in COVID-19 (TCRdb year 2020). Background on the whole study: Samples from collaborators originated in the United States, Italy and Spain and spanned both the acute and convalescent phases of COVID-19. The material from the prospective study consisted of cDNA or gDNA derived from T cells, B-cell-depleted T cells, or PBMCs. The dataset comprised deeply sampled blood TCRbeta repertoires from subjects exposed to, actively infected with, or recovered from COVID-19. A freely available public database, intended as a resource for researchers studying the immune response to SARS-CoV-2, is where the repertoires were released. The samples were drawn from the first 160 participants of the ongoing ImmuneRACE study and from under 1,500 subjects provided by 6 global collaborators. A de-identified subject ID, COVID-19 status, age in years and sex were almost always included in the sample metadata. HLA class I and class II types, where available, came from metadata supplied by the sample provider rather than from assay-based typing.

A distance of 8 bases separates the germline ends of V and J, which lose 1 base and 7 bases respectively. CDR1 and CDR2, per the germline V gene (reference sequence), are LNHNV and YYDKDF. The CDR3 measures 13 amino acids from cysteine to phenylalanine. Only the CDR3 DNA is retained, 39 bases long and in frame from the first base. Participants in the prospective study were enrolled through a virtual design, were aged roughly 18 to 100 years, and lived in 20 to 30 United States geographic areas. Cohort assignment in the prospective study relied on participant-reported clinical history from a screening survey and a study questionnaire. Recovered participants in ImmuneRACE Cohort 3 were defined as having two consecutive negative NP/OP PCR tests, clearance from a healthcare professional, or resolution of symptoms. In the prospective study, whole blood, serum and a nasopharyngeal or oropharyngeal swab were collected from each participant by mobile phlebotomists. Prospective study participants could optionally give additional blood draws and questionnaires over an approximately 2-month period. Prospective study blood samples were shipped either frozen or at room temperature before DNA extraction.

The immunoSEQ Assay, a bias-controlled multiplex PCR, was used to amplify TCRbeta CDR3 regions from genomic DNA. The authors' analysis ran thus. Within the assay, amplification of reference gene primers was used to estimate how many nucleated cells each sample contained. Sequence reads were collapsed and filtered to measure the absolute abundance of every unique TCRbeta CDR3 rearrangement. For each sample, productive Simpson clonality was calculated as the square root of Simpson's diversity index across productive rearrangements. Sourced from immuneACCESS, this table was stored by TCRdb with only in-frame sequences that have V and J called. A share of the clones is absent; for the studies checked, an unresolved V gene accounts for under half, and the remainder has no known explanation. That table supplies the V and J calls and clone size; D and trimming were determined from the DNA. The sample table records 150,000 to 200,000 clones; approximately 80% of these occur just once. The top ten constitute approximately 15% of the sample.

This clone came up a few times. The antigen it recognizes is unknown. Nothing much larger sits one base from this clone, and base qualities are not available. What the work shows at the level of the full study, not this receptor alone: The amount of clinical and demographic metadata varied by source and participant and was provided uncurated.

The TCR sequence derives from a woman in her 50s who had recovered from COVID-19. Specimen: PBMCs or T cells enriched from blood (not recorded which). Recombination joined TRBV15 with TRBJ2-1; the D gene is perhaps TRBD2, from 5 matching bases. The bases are TGTGCCACCAGCAGAGGAAGGGAGAATGAGCAGTTCTTC. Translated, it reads CATSRGRENEQFF. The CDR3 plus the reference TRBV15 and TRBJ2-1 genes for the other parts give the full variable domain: DAMVIQNPRYQVTQFGKPVTLSCSQTLNHNVMYWYQQKSSQAPKLLFHYYDKDFNNEADTPDNFQSRRPNTSFCFLDIRSPGLGDTAMYLCATSRGRENEQFFGPGTRLTVL.